These T cell receptor beta chains were read from a single sample in a study of T cell changes during pregnancy in multiple sclerosis. Only in-frame clones appear in the TCRdb table, and some are missing; sequencing was by immunoSEQ multiplex PCR. The table includes approximately 54,000 clones, 75% to 95% detected once. The source was peripheral blood, collected after pregnancy. The receptors shown here come from a female donor in good health, enrolled as a control in a pregnancy study. CDR3s include the opening cysteine and the closing phenylalanine or tryptophan. Each record gives: V gene, J gene, CDR3 protein.

v_gene: TRBV11-3; j_gene: TRBJ2-7; CDR3aa: CASSRGTSGEQYF
v_gene: TRBV5-1; j_gene: TRBJ2-5; CDR3aa: CASSLNLRETQYF
v_gene: TRBV11-3; j_gene: TRBJ2-1; CDR3aa: CASSLSSGYHNEQFF
v_gene: TRBV5-6; j_gene: TRBJ2-7; CDR3aa: CASSLVGQGASYEQYF
v_gene: TRBV5-4; j_gene: TRBJ2-2; CDR3aa: CASSLGARSTGELFF
v_gene: TRBV5-6; j_gene: TRBJ1-6; CDR3aa: CASRDRGSSYNSPLHF
v_gene: TRBV19; j_gene: TRBJ1-1; CDR3aa: CASSGNRDDPPNTEAFF
v_gene: TRBV30; j_gene: TRBJ1-1; CDR3aa: CAWSVFRGTEAFF
v_gene: TRBV5-6; j_gene: TRBJ2-1; CDR3aa: CASSLLGDRNEQFF
v_gene: TRBV18; j_gene: TRBJ2-7; CDR3aa: CASSPSGQGREQYF
v_gene: TRBV12-5; j_gene: TRBJ2-7; CDR3aa: CASGPPGDRVTHEQYF
v_gene: TRBV28; j_gene: TRBJ2-7; CDR3aa: CASSFRGTGEYEQYF
v_gene: TRBV25-1; j_gene: TRBJ2-7; CDR3aa: CASPRVNYEQYF
v_gene: TRBV2; j_gene: TRBJ2-7; CDR3aa: CASRNWGPRGEQYF
v_gene: TRBV6-5; j_gene: TRBJ1-3; CDR3aa: CASSSQGQGGNTIYF
v_gene: TRBV5-1; j_gene: TRBJ2-1; CDR3aa: CASSQGQGAGDEQFF
v_gene: TRBV6-4; j_gene: TRBJ2-1; CDR3aa: CASSELGGSTSYNEQFF
v_gene: TRBV7-2; j_gene: TRBJ2-7; CDR3aa: CASSPDWNSYEQYF
v_gene: TRBV5-5; j_gene: TRBJ2-7; CDR3aa: CASSLDRGTYEQYF
v_gene: TRBV7-9; j_gene: TRBJ1-2; CDR3aa: CASSLAGSPYGYTF
v_gene: TRBV10-3; j_gene: TRBJ2-4; CDR3aa: CAISALASAGGNIQYF
v_gene: TRBV7-6; j_gene: TRBJ1-1; CDR3aa: CASSLAGVTEAFF
v_gene: TRBV28; j_gene: TRBJ1-2; CDR3aa: CASRNSGNYGYTF
v_gene: TRBV2; j_gene: TRBJ2-1; CDR3aa: CASTGGAYNEQFF
v_gene: TRBV2; j_gene: TRBJ2-2; CDR3aa: CASSVEQGTGELFF